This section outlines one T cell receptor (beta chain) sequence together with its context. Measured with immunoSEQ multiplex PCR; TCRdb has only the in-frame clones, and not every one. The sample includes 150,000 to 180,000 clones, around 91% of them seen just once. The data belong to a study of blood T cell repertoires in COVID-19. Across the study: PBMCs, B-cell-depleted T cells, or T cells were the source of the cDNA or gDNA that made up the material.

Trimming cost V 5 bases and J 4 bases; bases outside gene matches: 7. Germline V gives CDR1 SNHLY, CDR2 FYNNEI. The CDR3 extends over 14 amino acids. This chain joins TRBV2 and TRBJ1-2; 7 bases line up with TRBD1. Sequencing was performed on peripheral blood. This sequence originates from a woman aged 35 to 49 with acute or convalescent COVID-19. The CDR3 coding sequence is TGTGCCAGCAGTAATAGACAGGGAGGCTATGGCTACACCTTC. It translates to CASSNRQGGYGYTF. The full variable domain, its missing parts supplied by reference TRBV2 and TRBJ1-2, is EPEVTQTPSHQVTQMGQEVILRCVPISNHLYFYWYRQILGQKVEFLVSFYNNEISEKSEIFDDQFSVERPDGSNFTLKIRSTKLEDSAMYFCASSNRQGGYGYTFGSGTRLTVV.